The next 17 T cell receptor beta chains were all read from a single sample in a study of Graves' ophthalmopathy and Graves' hyperthyroidism. The sequenced template was RNA, covering the TCR beta CDR3 region. Amplification began with first-round RT-PCR using HTBI primers, then second-round multiplex PCR was performed. One entry per CDR3 protein results from TCRdb running MiXCR on the multiplex PCR reads. The sample lists 35,000 to 45,000 distinct CDR3 sequences; approximately 55% were seen once. Sequences were obtained from peripheral blood. These receptors all come from an adult woman with stable Graves' hyperthyroidism.

This clonotype was detected many times. V gene TRBV11-2 combines with J gene TRBJ2-3; D uncertain. Trimming took off 1 base at V and 6 bases at J, with 11 bases between the two ends. This CDR3 region has 14 residues. Germline-derived CDR1 and CDR2 are SGHAT and FQNNGV. CDR3 amino acids: CASSLGASGDTQYF. CDR3 DNA: TGTGCCAGCAGCTTAGGAGCATCCGGGGATACGCAGTATTTT.

V is TRBV15 and J is TRBJ1-6; D uncertain. This CDR3 has 12 amino acids. CDR1 and CDR2 from the germline V gene are LNHNV and YYDKDF (reference sequence). Trimming shortened V by 3 bases and J by 7 bases, and 4 bases separated the two germline ends. CDR3 in amino acids: CATSRANSPLHF. DNA of the CDR3: TGTGCCACCAGCAGGGCGAATTCACCCCTCCACTTT.

CDR3 DNA sequence: TGTGCCAGCAGTTTATCGCCTTCCGGTCAGCAGCATTTT. Residues: CASSLSPSGQQHF. V is TRBV28 and J is TRBJ1-5; D not certain. V shed 1 base and J shed 13 bases, with 14 bases lying between them. Germline V gene lookup returns CDR1 MDHEN and CDR2 SYDVKM. CDR3 length: 13 amino acids.

Comment on this clonotype: Relative to the germline gene, one junction end is altered; a read error may explain this. This rearrangement joins TRBV19 to TRBJ2-7; 7 bases map to TRBD1. From germline, CDR1 is LNHDA and CDR2 SQIVND (reference sequence). There are 15 residues in the CDR3. DNA for the CDR3: TGTGCCAGTAGTAAAGGGGGCTTGAGCTCCTACGTGCAGTACTTC. Encoded protein: CASSKGGLSSYVQYF.

This clonotype showed up just once. V is TRBV2 and J is TRBJ1-1, with 12 positions matching TRBD1. V lost 6 bases and J lost 7; bases outside the gene matches: 6. From germline, CDR1 is SNHLY and CDR2 FYNNEI. The CDR3 totals 14 residues. Written as DNA, the CDR3 is TGTGCCAGCAGGGGGGACAGGGGGCAGGGTGAAGCTTTCTTT. Protein: CASRGDRGQGEAFF. The complete variable domain, with remaining parts taken from reference TRBV2 and TRBJ1-1, reads EPEVTQTPSHQVTQMGQEVILRCVPISNHLYFYWYRQILGQKVEFLVSFYNNEISEKSEIFDDQFSVERPDGSNFTLKIRSTKLEDSAMYFCASRGDRGQGEAFFGQGTRLTVV.

This clonotype was seen many times. V usage is TRBV5-1 and J usage is TRBJ2-7; 10 positions match TRBD2. Germline V lookup: CDR1 SGHRS, CDR2 YFSETQ. CDR3 size: 16 residues. The trim removed 4 bases at V and 5 bases at J, leaving 12 bases unmatched. The CDR3 is CASSPGVAGGVNEQYF. For the CDR3, the DNA is TGCGCCAGCAGCCCCGGGGTAGCGGGAGGAGTGAACGAGCAGTACTTC.

This clonotype is termed medium-sized. This chain links TRBV7-2 with TRBJ1-1; D is unclear. The CDR3 length is 13 residues. The germline V gene encodes CDR1 SGHTA and CDR2 FQGNSA. Trimming pared 0 bases from V and 2 bases from J, leaving 4 bases between. CDR3 loop: CASSLAGNTEAFF. CDR3 bases: TGTGCCAGCAGCTTAGCGGGTAACACTGAAGCTTTCTTT.

In this sample, this clonotype turned up many times. The rearrangement uses TRBV5-1 and TRBJ2-3, with D perhaps TRBD2 (6 bases). The CDR3 loop spans 17 amino acids. V was cut by 0 bases and J by 2 bases, with 16 bases left in between. The germline V gene has CDR1 SGHRS and CDR2 YFSETQ. For the CDR3, the DNA is TGCGCCAGCAGCTTGGCGGAGCTAGCGATAGCCACAGATACGCAGTATTTT. It specifies CASSLAELAIATDTQYF.

This clonotype was recorded many times. The CDR3 region has the DNA TGCGCCAGCAGCCCCCGGCAGGGCGGTGAAAAACTGTTTTTT. This codes for CASSPRQGGEKLFF. The chain joins TRBV4-1 to TRBJ1-4; D perhaps matches TRBD1 (5 bases). This CDR3 region has 14 residues. Germline V gene lookup returns CDR1 MGHRA and CDR2 YSYEKL. Trimming removed 4 bases from V and 7 bases from J, with 13 bases in between.

The chain links TRBV24-1 to TRBJ1-1, with TRBD1 matching 8 bases. The CDR3 covers 13 residues. With V trimmed by 8 bases and J by 6 bases, 7 bases remained unmatched. Germline CDR1 reads KGHDR; CDR2 reads SFDVKD. The CDR3 DNA sequence: TGTGCCACCACCTCGGACAGGGTTGCTGAAGCTTTCTTT. This encodes CATTSDRVAEAFF.

Many counts were recorded for this clonotype. V gene TRBV20-1 combines with J gene TRBJ1-1; 10 nucleotides align to TRBD1. With 0 bases clipped from V and 5 bases from J, the junction kept 9 bases outside the gene matches. Germline V gene lookup returns CDR1 DFQATT and CDR2 SNEGSKA (reference sequence). The CDR3 runs 16 residues. CDR3 sequence (DNA): TGCAGTGCTAGAGACCTCGACAGGGGGCGTATTACTGAAGCTTTCTTT. Its protein is CSARDLDRGRITEAFF.

In regard to this clonotype: This is likely a read error, given that the CDR3 carries no conserved phenylalanine or tryptophan at its end. V is TRBV7-8 and J is TRBJ1-6, with TRBD1 matching over 8 bases. Per germline, CDR1 SGHVS and CDR2 FQNEAQ. CDR3 length equals 15 residues. The J segment lost 7 bases and the V segment lost 5 bases, leaving 7 bases of the junction unmatched. CDR3 DNA sequence: TGTGCCAGCAGCGAAAGGACAGGGAAAAATTCACCCCTCCACCTT. It encodes CASSERTGKNSPLHL.

In regard to this clonotype: The junction shows a germline mismatch at one end, possibly a read error. The chain uses TRBV5-1 and TRBJ1-1, with D possibly being TRBD1 (5 bases). Germline CDR1 reads SGHRS; CDR2 reads YFSETQ. This CDR3 spans 13 amino acids. This chain's CDR3 is CASSFDRNTEALF. The CDR3, as DNA: TGCGCCAGCAGCTTCGACAGAAACACTGAGGCTCTCTTT.

This clonotype has ten or more counts. This sequence joins TRBV6-1 and TRBJ1-1; D call uncertain. V was pared by 6 bases and J by 5 bases, with 16 bases between. CDR3 length: 14 residues. Germline V gives CDR1 MNHNS, CDR2 SASEGT. The CDR3 bases are TGTGCCAGCAGCGATAACATCCATCGGACTGAAGCTTTCTTT. It specifies CASSDNIHRTEAFF.

This clonotype occurred many times. The chain employs TRBV7-3 and TRBJ1-4, with D hard to call. The CDR3 runs to 16 residues. The V end was cut by 0 bases, the J end by 2 bases, with 10 bases between. CDR1 is SGHTA and CDR2 is FQGTGA in the germline V gene. Written as DNA, the CDR3 is TGTGCCAGCAGCTTAACGTTCCAGGTGACTAATGAAAAACTGTTTTTT. Protein sequence: CASSLTFQVTNEKLFF.

CDR3 coding DNA: TGCGCCAGCAGACTTATGCTACAGGGCGATGAAGCTTTCTTT. Translating it yields CASRLMLQGDEAFF. This chain connects TRBV5-1 to TRBJ1-1, with D maybe TRBD1 (6 bases). Trimming pared 5 bases from V and 7 bases from J, leaving 18 bases between. CDR1 and CDR2 (germline): SGHRS, YFSETQ. This CDR3 has 14 residues.

This clonotype was observed at least ten times. The chain combines TRBV12-3 or TRBV12-4 with TRBJ1-4, with D maybe TRBD1 (6 bases). The ends were cut back, 6 bases at V and 10 bases at J, with 18 bases in the middle. The CDR3 runs 14 residues. The DNA for the CDR3 is TGTGCCAGCAGCTTCCGACAGGCTCGGGGAAAACTGTTTTTT. The encoded protein is CASSFRQARGKLFF.